The 2 T cell receptor beta chains in this list originate from one sample, sequenced in a study of T cells in Graves' hyperthyroidism and ophthalmopathy (dated by TCRdb to the late 2010s). The method behind the library was multiplex PCR. TCRdb lists the instrument as Illumina HiSeq 2000. TCR beta CDR3 regions were amplified from RNA transcripts. A first-round RT-PCR of the TCR CDR3 used the HTBI primer set with the Qiagen OneStep RT-PCR kit. The public sequencing data were trimmed at Q25 with fastp and processed into clonotypes with MiXCR by TCRdb, which kept only in-frame beta chains. Every entry covers one CDR3 protein and lists the most common genes and DNA from its rows. The sample profile shows about 560,000 distinct CDR3 sequences; 11% to 15% of them were found once. The ten largest clonotypes hold approximately 15% of the sample. The source material was blood. The receptors come from a woman in her forties with Graves' hyperthyroidism.

About this clonotype itself: Its ends do not fully match the called genes, so a read error is possible. V is TRBV27 and J is TRBJ2-1, with a possible D match to TRBD2 (6 bases). The CDR3 has 14 amino acids. Per germline, CDR1 MNHEY and CDR2 SMNVEV (reference sequence). DNA of the CDR3: TGTGCCAGCAGTTTGGCGGGAACCTACAATGAGCAGTCCTTC. Its translation: CASSLAGTYNEQSF.

In this sample, this clonotype turned up many times. The chain links TRBV20-1 to TRBJ2-7, with D maybe TRBD1 (6 bases). V was trimmed by 1 base and J by 0 bases, leaving 7 bases between them. Germline-derived CDR1 and CDR2 are DFQATT and SNEGSKA (reference sequence). This CDR3 region has 13 residues. The CDR3 nucleotides read TGCAGTGCTAGAGCGACAGGCTCCTACGAGCAGTACTTC. It encodes CSARATGSYEQYF.